This TCR beta chain was recovered during a study of identical twins. Notes on the study in general: The abundant beta clonotypes from cord blood had fewer insertions, and memory repertoires had none of this.

Germline V gene sequence: CDR1 MGHRA, CDR2 YSYEKL. This CDR3 is built from 14 residues. Trimming took off 2 bases at V and 3 bases at J, with 7 bases between the two ends. The table lists this clonotype with a few counts. What it recognizes is unknown. cDNA carried unique molecular identifiers, and a universal primer site was added by template switching. TCRdb re-called the 5' RACE reads with MiXCR, one entry per CDR3 protein. The sample consists of approximately 490,000 distinct CDR3 sequences, about a fifth of them appearing once. The data were also submitted as part of a second study, on yellow fever vaccine responses in identical twins. From that report: It has been reported that, in twins, the vaccine T cell response seemed partly convergent and partly personalized.

The chain uses TRBV4-1 and TRBJ1-4; no definite D call. This TCR derives from a woman under 30 in good health. The material sequenced was CD4+ T cells sorted from blood. The CDR3 region has the DNA TGCGCCAGCAGCCAACCGGGATCTAATGAAAAACTGTTTTTT. Translating gives CASSQPGSNEKLFF.